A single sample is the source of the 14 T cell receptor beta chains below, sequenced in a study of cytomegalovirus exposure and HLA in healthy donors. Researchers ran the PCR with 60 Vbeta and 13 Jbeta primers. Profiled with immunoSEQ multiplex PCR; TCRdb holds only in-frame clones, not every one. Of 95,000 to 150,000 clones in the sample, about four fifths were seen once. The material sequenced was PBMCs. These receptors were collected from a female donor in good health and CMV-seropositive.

The CDR3 here is CAWSKGQLYEAFF. In DNA form, the CDR3 reads TGTGCCTGGAGTAAGGGACAGCTTTATGAAGCTTTCTTT. V is TRBV30 and J is TRBJ1-1, with 7 bases lining up with TRBD1. Trimming at V came to 2 bases and at J to 7 bases, leaving 7 bases not matched to a gene. This CDR3 is 13 amino acids long. Germline assignment: CDR1 GTSNPN and CDR2 SVGIG (reference sequence).

CDR3 sequence reads: CASSYSGQGNNEQFF. The CDR3 bases are TGTGCCAGCAGTTACTCGGGACAGGGCAACAATGAGCAGTTCTTC. The chain links TRBV6-5 to TRBJ2-1; TRBD1 agrees at 9 bases. CDR3 length: 15 amino acids. The V segment lost 0 bases and the J segment 5 bases; nucleotides outside the gene matches: 2. Per the germline V gene, CDR1 is MNHEY and CDR2 is SVGAGI.

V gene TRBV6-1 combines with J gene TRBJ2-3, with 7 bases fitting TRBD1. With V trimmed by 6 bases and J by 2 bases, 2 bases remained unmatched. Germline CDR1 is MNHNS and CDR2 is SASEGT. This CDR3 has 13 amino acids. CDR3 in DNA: TGTGCCAGCAGGACAGGGCCCACAGATACGCAGTATTTT. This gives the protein CASRTGPTDTQYF.

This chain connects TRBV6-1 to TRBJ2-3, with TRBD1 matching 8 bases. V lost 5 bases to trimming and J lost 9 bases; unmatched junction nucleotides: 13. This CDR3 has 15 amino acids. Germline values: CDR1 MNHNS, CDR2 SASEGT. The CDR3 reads CASSRTGPPDVTQYF. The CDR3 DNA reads TGTGCCAGCAGTAGGACAGGGCCCCCTGATGTGACGCAGTATTTT.

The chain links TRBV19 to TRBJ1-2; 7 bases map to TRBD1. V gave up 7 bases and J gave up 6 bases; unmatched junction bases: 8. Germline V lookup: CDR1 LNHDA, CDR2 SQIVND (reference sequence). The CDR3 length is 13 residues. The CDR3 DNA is TGTGCCAGTACCCGAGGGGGACAGAATGGCTACACCTTC. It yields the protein CASTRGGQNGYTF.

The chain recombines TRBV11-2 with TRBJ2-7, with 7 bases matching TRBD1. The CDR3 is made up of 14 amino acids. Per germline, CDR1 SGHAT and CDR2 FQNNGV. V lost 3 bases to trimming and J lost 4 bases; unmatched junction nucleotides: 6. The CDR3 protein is CASSLMTGSYEQYF. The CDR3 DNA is TGTGCCAGCAGCTTGATGACAGGGTCGTACGAGCAGTACTTC.

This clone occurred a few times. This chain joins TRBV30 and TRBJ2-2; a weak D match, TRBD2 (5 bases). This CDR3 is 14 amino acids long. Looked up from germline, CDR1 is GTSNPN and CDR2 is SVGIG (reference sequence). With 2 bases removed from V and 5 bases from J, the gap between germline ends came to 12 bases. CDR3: CAWSLVSGTGELFF. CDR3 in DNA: TGTGCCTGGAGTCTGGTGTCGGGGACCGGGGAGCTGTTTTTT. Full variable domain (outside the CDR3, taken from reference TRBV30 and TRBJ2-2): SQTIHQWPATLVQPVGSPLSLECTVEGTSNPNLYWYRQAAGRGLQLLFYSVGIGQISSEVPQNLSASRPQDRQFILSSKKLLLSDSGFYLCAWSLVSGTGELFFGEGSRLTVL.

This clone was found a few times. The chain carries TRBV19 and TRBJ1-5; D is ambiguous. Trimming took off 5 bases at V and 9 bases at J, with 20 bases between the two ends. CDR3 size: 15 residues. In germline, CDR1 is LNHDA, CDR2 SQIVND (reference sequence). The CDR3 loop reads CASSSLREGLGPQHF. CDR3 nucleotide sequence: TGTGCCAGTAGTTCCCTTAGGGAGGGTTTAGGGCCCCAGCATTTT.

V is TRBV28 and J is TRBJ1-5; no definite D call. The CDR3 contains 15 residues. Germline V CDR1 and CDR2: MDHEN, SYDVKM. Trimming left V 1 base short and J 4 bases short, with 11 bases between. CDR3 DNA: TGTGCCAGCAGTTTATACGGGAGGGAAAATCAGCCCCAGCATTTT. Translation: CASSLYGRENQPQHF.

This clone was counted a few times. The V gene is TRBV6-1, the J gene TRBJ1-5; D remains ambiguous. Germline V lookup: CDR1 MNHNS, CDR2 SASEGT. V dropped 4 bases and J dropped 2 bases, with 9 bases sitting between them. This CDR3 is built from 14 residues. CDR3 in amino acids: CASSVGLGNQPQHF. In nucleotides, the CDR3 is TGTGCCAGCAGTGTCGGGTTGGGCAATCAGCCCCAGCATTTT.

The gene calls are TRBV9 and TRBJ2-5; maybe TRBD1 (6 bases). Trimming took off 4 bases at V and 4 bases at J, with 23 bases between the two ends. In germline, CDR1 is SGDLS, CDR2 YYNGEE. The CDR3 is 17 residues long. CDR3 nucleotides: TGTGCCAGCAGCCCCGGAGGCGTGGGGGCGCGAGGAGAGACCCAGTACTTC. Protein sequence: CASSPGGVGARGETQYF. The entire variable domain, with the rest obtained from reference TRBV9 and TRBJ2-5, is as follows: DSGVTQTPKHLITATGQRVTLRCSPRSGDLSVYWYQQSLDQGLQFLIQYYNGEERAKGNILERFSAQQFPDLHSELNLSSLELGDSALYFCASSPGGVGARGETQYFGPGTRLLVL.

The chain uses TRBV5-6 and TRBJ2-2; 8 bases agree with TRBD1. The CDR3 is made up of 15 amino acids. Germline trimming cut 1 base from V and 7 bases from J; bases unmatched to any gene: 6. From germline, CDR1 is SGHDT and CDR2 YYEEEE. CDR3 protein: CASSLLQGVLGELFF. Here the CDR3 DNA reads TGTGCCAGCAGCTTGCTACAGGGGGTCCTCGGGGAGCTGTTTTTT.

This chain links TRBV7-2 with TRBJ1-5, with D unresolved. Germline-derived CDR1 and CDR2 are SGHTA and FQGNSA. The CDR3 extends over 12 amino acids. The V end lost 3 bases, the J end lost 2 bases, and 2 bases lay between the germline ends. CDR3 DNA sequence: TGTGCCAGCAGCTTCGGCAATCAGCCCCAGCATTTT. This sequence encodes CASSFGNQPQHF. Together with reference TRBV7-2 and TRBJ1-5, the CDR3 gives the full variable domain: GAGVSQSPSNKVTEKGKDVELRCDPISGHTALYWYRQSLGQGLEFLIYFQGNSAPDKSGLPSDRFSAERTGGSVSTLTIQRTQQEDSAVYLCASSFGNQPQHFGDGTRLSIL.

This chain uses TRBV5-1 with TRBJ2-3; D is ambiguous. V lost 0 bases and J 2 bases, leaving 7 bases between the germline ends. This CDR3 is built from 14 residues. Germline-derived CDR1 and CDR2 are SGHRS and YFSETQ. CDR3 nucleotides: TGCGCCAGCAGCTTGGTTCAGGACACAGATACGCAGTATTTT. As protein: CASSLVQDTDTQYF.